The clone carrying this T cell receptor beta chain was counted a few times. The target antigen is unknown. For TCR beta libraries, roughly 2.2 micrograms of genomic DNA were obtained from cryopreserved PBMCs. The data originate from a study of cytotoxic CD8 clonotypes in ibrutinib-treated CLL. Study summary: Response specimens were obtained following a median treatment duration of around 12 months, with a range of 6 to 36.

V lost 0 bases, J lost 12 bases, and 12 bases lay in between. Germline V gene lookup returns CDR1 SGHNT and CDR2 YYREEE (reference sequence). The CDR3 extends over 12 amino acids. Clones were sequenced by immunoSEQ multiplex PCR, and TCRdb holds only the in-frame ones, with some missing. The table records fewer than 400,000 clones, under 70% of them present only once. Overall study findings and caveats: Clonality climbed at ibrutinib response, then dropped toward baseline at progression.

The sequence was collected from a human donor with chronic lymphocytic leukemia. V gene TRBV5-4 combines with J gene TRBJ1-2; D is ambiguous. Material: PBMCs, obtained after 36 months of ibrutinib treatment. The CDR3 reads CASSLAGRVDTF. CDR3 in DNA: TGTGCCAGCAGCTTGGCTGGGAGGGTGGACACCTTC. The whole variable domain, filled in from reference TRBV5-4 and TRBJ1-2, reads ETGVTQSPTHLIKTRGQQVTLRCSSQSGHNTVSWYQQALGQGPQFIFQYYREEENGRGNFPPRFSGLQFPNYSSELNVNALELDDSALYLCASSLAGRVDTFGSGTRLTVV.